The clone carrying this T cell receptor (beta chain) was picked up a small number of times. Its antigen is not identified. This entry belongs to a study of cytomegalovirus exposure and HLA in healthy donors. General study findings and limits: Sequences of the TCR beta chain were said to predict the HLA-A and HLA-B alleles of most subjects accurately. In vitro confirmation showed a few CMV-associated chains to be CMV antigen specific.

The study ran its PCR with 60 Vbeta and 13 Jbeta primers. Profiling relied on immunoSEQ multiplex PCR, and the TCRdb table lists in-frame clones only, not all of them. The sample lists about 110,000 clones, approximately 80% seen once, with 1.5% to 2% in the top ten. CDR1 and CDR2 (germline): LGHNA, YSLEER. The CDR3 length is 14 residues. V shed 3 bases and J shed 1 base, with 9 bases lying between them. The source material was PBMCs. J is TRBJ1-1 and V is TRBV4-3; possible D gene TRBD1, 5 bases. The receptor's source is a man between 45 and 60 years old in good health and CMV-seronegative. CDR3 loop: CASSQYGGNTEAFF. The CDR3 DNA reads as TGCGCCAGCAGCCAGTACGGGGGGAACACTGAAGCTTTCTTT.